This T cell receptor (beta chain) was documented in a study of CD8 T cells in Susac syndrome. The length of the CDR3 is 15 residues. The germline gives CDR1 SGDLS, CDR2 YYNGEE. V was shortened by 0 bases and J by 4 bases, with 14 bases between the two germline ends. Reverse transcription of about 0.5 to 1 ug RNA used random hexamers. TCRdb re-called the immunoSEQ multiplex PCR reads with MiXCR, one entry per CDR3 protein. This table has approximately 170,000 distinct CDR3 sequences, approximately 92% appearing once. The receptor comes from a human donor in good health. The rearrangement joins TRBV9 to TRBJ2-7; D is perhaps TRBD1 (6 bases). Sequenced: CD4+ T cells from PBMCs. The CDR3: CASSVAGHGMYEQYF. CDR3 nucleotides: TGTGCCAGCAGCGTAGCGGGACACGGGATGTACGAGCAGTACTTC.